This T cell receptor beta chain derives from a study of glioma-infiltrating T cells. Many counts were recorded for this clonotype. Its antigen is as yet unknown. Study findings and constraints: Only very few CDR3 sequences appeared in both tissue and blood.

Amplification of TCR alpha and beta CDR3 regions from RNA used iRepertoire nested multiplex PCR. TCRdb used MiXCR to reprocess the multiplex PCR reads, holding one entry per CDR3 protein. The repertoire holds a few hundred thousand distinct CDR3 sequences, with roughly two fifths as singletons. The germline CDR1 and CDR2 sequences are MNHEY and SVGEGT. This CDR3 region has 12 residues. Trimming removed 2 bases at V and 4 bases at J, with 3 bases between. The genes are TRBV6-2 or TRBV6-3 and TRBJ1-5; D remains ambiguous. The source is a human donor with low-grade glioma or glioblastoma, undergoing nonglioma brain surgery, or in good health (not recorded which). Sequenced material: glioma tissue, nonneoplastic brain tissue, or PBMCs (not recorded which). CDR3 loop: CASSYLNQPQHF. For the CDR3, the DNA is TGTGCCAGCAGTTACCTTAATCAGCCCCAGCATTTT.